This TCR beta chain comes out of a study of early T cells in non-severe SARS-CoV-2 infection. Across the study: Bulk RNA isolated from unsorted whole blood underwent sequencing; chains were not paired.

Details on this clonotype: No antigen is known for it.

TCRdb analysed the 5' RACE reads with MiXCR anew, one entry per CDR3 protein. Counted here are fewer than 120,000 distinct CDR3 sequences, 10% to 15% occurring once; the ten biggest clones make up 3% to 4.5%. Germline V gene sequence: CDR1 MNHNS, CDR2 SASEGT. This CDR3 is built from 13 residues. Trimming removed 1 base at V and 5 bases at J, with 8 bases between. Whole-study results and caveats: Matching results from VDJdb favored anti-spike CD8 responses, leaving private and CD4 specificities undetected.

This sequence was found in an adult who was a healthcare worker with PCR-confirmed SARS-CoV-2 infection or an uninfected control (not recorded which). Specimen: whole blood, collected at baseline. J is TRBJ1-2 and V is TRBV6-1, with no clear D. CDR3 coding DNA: TGTGCCAGCAGTGAAGTCTCACTTTATGGCTACACCTTC. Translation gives CASSEVSLYGYTF.